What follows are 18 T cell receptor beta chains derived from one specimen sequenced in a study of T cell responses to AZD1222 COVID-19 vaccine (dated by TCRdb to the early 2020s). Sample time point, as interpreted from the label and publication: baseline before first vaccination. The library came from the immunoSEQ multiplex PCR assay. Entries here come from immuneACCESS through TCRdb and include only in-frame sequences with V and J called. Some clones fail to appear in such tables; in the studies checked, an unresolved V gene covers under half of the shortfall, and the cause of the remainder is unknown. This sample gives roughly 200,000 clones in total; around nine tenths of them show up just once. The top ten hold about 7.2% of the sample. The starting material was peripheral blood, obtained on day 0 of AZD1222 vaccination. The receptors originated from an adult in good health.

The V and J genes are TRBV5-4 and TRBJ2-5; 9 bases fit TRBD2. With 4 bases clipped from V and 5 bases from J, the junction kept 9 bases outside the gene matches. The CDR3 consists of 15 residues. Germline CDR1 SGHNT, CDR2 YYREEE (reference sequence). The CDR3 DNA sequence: TGTGCCAGCAGCCTTAGCGGGGGAGTCGGGGAGACCCAGTACTTC. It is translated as CASSLSGGVGETQYF.

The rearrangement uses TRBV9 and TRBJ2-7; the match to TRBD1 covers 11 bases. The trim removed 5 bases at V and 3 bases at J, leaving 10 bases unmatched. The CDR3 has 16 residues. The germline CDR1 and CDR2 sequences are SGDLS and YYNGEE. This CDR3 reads CASSDQPGQGVYEQYF. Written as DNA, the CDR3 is TGTGCCAGCAGTGACCAACCGGGACAGGGGGTCTACGAGCAGTACTTC.

The CDR3 sequence is CASSVGWASPPSEGYTF. The CDR3 DNA reads as TGTGCCAGCAGCGTAGGATGGGCGAGCCCTCCATCTGAGGGCTACACCTTC. V usage is TRBV9 and J usage is TRBJ1-2; D is unclear. Germline values: CDR1 SGDLS, CDR2 YYNGEE. Deletions cut 0 bases from V and 8 bases from J, with 23 bases between. The CDR3 is 17 amino acids.

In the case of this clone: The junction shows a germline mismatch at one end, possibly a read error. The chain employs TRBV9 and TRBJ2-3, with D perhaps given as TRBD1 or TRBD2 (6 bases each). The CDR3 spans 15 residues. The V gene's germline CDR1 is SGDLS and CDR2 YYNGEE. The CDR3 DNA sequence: TGCGCCAGCAGCGTAGAGGGGGGCTGGACAGATACGCAGTATTTT. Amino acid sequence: CASSVEGGWTDTQYF. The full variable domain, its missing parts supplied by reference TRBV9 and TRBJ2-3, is DSGVTQTPKHLITATGQRVTLRCSPRSGDLSVYWYQQSLDQGLQFLIQYYNGEERAKGNILERFSAQQFPDLHSELNLSSLELGDSALYFCASSVEGGWTDTQYFGPGTRLTVL.

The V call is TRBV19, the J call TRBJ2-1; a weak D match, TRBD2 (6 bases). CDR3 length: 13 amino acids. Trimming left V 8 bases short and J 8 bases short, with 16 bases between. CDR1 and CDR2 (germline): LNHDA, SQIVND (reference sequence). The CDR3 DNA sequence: TGTGCCAGTTCACTTTGGAGGGACGATGAGCAGTTCTTC. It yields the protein CASSLWRDDEQFF.

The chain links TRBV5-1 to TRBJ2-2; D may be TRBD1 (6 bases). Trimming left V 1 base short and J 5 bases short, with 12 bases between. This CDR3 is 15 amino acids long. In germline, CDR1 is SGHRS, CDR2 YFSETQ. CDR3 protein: CASSLIQGWTGELFF. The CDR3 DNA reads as TGCGCCAGCAGCTTGATTCAGGGGTGGACCGGGGAGCTGTTTTTT.

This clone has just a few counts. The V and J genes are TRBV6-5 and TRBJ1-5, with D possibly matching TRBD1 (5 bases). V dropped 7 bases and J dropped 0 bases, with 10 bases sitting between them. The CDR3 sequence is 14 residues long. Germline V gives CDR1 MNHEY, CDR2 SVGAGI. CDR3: CASTRGNSNQPQHF. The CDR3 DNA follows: TGTGCCAGCACGAGGGGTAATAGCAATCAGCCCCAGCATTTT.

The CDR3 nucleotides are TGTGCCAGCAGCTCCGGGGGGAGCACTGAAGCTTTCTTT. Amino acids: CASSSGGSTEAFF. This chain joins TRBV11-1 and TRBJ1-1; possibly TRBD1 for D (5 bases). V was pared by 4 bases and J by 4 bases, with 10 bases between. Germline CDR1 is SGHAT and CDR2 is FQDESV (reference sequence). The CDR3 loop spans 13 amino acids.

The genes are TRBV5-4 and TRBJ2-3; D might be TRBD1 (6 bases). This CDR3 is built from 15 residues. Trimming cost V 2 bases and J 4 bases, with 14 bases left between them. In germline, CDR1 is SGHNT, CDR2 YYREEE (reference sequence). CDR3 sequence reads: CASSLGLQGSDTQYF. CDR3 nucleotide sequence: TGTGCCAGCAGCTTAGGTTTGCAGGGGTCAGATACGCAGTATTTT.

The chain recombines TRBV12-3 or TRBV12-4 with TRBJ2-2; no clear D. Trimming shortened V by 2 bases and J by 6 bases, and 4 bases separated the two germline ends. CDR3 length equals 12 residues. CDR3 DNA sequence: TGTGCCAGCAGTTTAAGCCCCGGGGAGCTGTTTTTT. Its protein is CASSLSPGELFF.

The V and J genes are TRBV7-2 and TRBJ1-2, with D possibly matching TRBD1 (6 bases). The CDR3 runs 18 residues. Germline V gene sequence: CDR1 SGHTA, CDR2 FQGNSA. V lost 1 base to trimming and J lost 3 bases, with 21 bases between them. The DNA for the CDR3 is TGTGCCAGCAGCTTAGGCGGGGGGCCTGGGGGGATGTACTATGGCTACACCTTC. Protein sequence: CASSLGGGPGGMYYGYTF.

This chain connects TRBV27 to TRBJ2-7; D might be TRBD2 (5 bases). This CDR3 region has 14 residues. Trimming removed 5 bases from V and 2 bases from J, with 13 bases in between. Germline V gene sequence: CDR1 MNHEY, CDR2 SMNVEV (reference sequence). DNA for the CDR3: TGTGCCAGCAGTGCGCGAGGGATCACCTACGAGCAGTACTTC. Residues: CASSARGITYEQYF.

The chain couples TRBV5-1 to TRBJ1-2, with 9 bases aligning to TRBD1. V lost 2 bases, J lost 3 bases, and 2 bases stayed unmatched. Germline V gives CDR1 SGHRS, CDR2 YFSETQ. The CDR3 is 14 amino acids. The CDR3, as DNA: TGCGCCAGCAGCTTACAGGGGGCCGACTATGGCTACACCTTC. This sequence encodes CASSLQGADYGYTF.

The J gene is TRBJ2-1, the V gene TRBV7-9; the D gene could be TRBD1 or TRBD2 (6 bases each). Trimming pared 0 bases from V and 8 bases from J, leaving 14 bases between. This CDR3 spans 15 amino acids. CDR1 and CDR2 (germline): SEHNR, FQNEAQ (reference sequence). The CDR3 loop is CASSLAGGRSYEQFF. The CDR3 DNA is TGTGCCAGCAGCTTAGCGGGGGGCCGCTCGTATGAGCAGTTCTTC.

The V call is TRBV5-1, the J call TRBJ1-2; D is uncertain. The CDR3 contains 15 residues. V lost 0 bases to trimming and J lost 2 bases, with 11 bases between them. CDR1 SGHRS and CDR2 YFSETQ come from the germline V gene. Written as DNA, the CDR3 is TGCGCCAGCAGCTTGGAGGCAGCTGCCAACTATGGCTACACCTTC. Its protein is CASSLEAAANYGYTF.

CDR3 sequence: CASSLGLAGGPFVGDTQYF. In DNA, the CDR3 is TGTGCCAGCAGCTTAGGGTTAGCGGGGGGGCCCTTTGTAGGAGATACGCAGTATTTT. This chain connects TRBV7-6 to TRBJ2-3; 11 bases align to TRBD2. V shed 1 base and J 5 bases; nucleotides not matched to a gene: 14. Per germline, CDR1 SGHVS and CDR2 FNYEAQ. The CDR3 runs 19 residues.

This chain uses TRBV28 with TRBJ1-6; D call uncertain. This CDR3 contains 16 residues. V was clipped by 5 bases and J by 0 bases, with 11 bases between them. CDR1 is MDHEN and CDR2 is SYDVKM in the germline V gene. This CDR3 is CASSPPVGSYNSPLHF. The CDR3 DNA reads TGTGCCAGCAGTCCCCCCGTCGGCTCCTATAATTCACCCCTCCACTTT.

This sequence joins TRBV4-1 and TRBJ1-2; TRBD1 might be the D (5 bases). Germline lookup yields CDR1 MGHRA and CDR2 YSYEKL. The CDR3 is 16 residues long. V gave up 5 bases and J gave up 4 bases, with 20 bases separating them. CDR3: CASSSPAGAGLYGYTF. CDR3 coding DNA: TGCGCCAGCAGCTCTCCCGCCGGGGCAGGCCTCTATGGCTACACCTTC.